This T cell receptor (beta chain) was observed in a study of shared clonotypes between healthy human individuals. Study findings and constraints: Larger estimated richness was generally seen in naive subsets than in memory subsets. Across a few donors, naive CD4 shared about 5%, naive CD8 more than 3%, memory CD4 roughly 2.4%, memory CD8 0.4% to 0.5%.

This clone was picked up one time. The antigen is undetermined. An assay was performed, and its level was deep. Measured with immunoSEQ multiplex PCR; TCRdb has only the in-frame clones, and not every one. The repertoire holds approximately 1,500,000 clones, about 98% seen once, with about 0.4% in the top ten. This CDR3 comprises 14 residues. V was pared by 6 bases and J by 0 bases, with 4 bases of the junction left unmatched. Looked up from germline, CDR1 is MNHEY and CDR2 is SVGAGI. The receptor was isolated from a man aged 25 to 45 in good health. Specimen: naive CD4+ T cells sorted from blood. Subset reported: CD45RA+ positively selected. V and J are TRBV6-5 and TRBJ2-7; 8 nucleotides match TRBD1. This CDR3 reads CASRRTGPSYEQYF. The CDR3 DNA sequence: TGTGCCAGCAGAAGGACAGGGCCCTCCTACGAGCAGTACTTC.